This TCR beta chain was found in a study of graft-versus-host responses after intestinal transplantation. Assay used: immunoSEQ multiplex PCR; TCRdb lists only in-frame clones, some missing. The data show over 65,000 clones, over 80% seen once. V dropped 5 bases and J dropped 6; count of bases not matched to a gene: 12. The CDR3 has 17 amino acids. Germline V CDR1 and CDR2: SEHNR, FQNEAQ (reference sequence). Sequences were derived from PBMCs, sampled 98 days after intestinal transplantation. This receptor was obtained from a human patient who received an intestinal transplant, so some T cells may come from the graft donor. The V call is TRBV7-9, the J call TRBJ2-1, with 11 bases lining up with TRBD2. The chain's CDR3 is CASSLLRVAGGSNEQFF. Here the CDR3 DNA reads TGTGCCAGCAGCCTCCTCCGGGTAGCGGGAGGGTCCAATGAGCAGTTCTTC.